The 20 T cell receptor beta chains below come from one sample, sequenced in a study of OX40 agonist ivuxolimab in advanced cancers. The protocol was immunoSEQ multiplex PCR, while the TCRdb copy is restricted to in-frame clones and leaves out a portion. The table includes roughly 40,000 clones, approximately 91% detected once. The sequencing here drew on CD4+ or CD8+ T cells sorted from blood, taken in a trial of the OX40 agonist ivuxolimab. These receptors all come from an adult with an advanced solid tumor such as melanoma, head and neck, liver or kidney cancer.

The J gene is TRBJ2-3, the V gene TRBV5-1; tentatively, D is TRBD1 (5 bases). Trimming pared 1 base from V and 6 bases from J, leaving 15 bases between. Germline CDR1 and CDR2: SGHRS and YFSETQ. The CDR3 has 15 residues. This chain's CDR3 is CASSLFLGDRDTQYF. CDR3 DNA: TGCGCCAGCAGCTTGTTTCTAGGGGATAGGGATACGCAGTATTTT. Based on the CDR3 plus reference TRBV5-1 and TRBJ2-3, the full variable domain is KAGVTQTPRYLIKTRGQQVTLSCSPISGHRSVSWYQQTPGQGLQFLFEYFSETQRNKGNFPGRFSGRQFSNSRSEMNVSTLELGDSALYLCASSLFLGDRDTQYFGPGTRLTVL.

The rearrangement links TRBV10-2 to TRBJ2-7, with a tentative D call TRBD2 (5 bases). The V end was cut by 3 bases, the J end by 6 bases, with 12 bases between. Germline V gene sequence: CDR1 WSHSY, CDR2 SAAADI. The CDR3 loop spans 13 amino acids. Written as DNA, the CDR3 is TGCGCCAGCAGTGAATTTAGGAGGACCGAGCAGTACTTC. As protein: CASSEFRRTEQYF.

This CDR3 reads CASSPRDGVGEQYF. The CDR3 region has the DNA TGCGCCAGCAGCCCCCGGGACGGGGTGGGGGAGCAGTACTTC. V gene TRBV4-3 combines with J gene TRBJ2-7; D is tentatively TRBD1 or TRBD2 (5 bases each). Germline CDR1 and CDR2: LGHNA and YSLEER. V lost 4 bases, J lost 7 bases, and 17 bases lay in between. The CDR3 contains 14 residues.

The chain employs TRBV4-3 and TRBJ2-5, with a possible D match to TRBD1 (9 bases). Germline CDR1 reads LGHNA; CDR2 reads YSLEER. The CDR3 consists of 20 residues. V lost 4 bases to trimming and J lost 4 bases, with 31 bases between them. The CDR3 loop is CASSRYRDRELSGSGETQYF. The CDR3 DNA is TGCGCCAGCAGCCGTTACCGGGACAGGGAGTTGAGCGGGAGCGGAGAGACCCAGTACTTC.

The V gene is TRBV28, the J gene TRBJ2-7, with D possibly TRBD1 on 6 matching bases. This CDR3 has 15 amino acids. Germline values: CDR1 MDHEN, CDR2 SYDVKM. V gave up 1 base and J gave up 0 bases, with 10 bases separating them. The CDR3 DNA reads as TGTGCCAGCAGTTTATTCGGGGACACCTCCTACGAGCAGTACTTC. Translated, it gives CASSLFGDTSYEQYF.

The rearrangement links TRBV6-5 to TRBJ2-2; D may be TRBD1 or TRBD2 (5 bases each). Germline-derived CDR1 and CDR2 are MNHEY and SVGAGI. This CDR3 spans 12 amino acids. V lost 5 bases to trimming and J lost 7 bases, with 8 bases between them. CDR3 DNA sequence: TGTGCCAGCAGTGAGGGGAACGGGGAGCTGTTTTTT. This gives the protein CASSEGNGELFF.

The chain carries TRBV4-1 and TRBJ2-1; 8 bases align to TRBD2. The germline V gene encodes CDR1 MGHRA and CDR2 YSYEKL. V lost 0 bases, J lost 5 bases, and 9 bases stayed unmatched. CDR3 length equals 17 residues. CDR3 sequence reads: CASSQDRASGRDNEQFF. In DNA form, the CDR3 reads TGCGCCAGCAGCCAAGATAGAGCCAGCGGGAGAGACAATGAGCAGTTCTTC.

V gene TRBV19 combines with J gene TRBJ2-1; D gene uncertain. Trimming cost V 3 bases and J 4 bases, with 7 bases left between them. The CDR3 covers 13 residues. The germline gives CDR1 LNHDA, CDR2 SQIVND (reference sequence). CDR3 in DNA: TGTGCCAGTAGTATGAGGCAGTACAATGAGCAGTTCTTC. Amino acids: CASSMRQYNEQFF.

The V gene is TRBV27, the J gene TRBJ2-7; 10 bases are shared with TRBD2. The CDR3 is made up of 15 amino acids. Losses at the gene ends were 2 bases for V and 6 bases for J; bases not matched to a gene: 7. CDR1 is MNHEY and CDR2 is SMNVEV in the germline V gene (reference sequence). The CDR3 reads CASSLIGLAGVEQYF. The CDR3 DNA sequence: TGTGCCAGCAGTTTAATAGGGCTAGCGGGAGTCGAGCAGTACTTC.

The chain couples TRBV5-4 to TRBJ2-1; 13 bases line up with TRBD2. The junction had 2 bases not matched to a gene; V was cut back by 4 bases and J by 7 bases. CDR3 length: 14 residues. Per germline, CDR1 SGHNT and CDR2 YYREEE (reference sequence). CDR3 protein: CASSQLAGGNEQFF. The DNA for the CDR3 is TGTGCCAGCAGCCAACTAGCGGGAGGGAATGAGCAGTTCTTC.

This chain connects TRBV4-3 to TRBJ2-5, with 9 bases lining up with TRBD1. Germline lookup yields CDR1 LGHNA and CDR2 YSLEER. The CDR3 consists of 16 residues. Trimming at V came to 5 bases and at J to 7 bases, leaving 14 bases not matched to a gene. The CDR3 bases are TGCGCCAGCAGCACAAAAACAGGGGGCTCTTTCGGGACCCAGTACTTC. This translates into CASSTKTGGSFGTQYF.

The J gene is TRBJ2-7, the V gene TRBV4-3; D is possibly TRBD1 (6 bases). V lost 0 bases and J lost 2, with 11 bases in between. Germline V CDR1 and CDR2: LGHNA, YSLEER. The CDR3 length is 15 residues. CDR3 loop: CASSQEEGGTYEQYF. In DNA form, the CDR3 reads TGCGCCAGCAGCCAAGAGGAAGGGGGTACCTACGAGCAGTACTTC.

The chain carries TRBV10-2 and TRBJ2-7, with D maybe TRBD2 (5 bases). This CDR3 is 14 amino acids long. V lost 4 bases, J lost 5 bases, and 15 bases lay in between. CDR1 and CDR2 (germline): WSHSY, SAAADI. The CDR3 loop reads CASSVWGKRDEQYF. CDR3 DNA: TGCGCCAGCAGTGTGTGGGGTAAGAGGGACGAGCAGTACTTC.

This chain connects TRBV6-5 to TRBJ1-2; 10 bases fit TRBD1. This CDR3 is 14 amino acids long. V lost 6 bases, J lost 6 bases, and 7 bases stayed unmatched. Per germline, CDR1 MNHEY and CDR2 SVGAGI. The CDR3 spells CASRSVGTGDGYTF. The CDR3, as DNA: TGTGCCAGCAGATCGGTCGGGACAGGGGATGGCTACACCTTC.

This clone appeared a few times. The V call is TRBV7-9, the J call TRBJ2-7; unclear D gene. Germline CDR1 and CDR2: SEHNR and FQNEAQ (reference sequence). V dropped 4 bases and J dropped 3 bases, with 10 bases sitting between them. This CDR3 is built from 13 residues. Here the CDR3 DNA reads TGTGCCAGCAGCTGTCCGCGGTGCTACGAGCAGTACTTC. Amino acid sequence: CASSCPRCYEQYF.

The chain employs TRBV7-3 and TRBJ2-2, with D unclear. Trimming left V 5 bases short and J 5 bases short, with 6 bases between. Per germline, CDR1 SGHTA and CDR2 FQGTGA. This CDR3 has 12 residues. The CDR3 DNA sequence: TGTGCCAGCAGCCCTATGACCGGGGAGCTGTTTTTT. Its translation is CASSPMTGELFF.

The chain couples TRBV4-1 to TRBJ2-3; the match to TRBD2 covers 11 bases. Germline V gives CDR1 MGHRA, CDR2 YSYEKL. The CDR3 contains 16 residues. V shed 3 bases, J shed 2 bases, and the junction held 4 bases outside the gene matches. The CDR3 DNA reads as TGCGCCAGCAGCCACCTAGCGGGAGGAACCACAGATACGCAGTATTTT. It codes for CASSHLAGGTTDTQYF.

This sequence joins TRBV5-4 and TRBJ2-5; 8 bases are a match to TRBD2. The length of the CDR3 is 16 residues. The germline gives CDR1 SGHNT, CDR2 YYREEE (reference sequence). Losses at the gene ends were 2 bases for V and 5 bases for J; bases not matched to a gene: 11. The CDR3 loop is CASSFGGSGKRETQYF. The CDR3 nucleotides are TGTGCCAGCAGCTTCGGCGGTAGCGGGAAGAGGGAGACCCAGTACTTC.

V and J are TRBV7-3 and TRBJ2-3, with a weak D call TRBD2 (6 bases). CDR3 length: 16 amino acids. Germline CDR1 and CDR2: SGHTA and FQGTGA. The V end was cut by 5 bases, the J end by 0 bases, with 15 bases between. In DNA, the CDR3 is TGTGCCAGCAGCGGAGGAGGGCGGACTAGCACAGATACGCAGTATTTT. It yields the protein CASSGGGRTSTDTQYF.

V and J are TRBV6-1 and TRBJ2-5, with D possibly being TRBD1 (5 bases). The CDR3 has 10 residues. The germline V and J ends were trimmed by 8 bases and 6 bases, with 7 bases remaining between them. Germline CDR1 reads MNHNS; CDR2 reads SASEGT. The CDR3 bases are TGTGCCAGCGGGGCCCAGACCCAGTACTTC. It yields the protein CASGAQTQYF.